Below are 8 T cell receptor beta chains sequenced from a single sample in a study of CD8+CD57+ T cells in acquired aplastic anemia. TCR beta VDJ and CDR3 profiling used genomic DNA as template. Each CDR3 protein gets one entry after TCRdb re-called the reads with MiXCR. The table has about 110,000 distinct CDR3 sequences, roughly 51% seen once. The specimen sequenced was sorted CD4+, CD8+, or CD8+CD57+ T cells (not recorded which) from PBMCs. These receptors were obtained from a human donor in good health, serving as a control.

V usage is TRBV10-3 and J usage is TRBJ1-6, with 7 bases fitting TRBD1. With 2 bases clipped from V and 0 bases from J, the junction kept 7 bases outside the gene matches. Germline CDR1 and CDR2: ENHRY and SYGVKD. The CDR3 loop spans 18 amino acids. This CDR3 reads CAISEPDRDTSYNSPLHF. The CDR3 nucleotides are TGTGCCATCAGTGAGCCCGACAGGGACACCTCCTATAATTCACCCCTCCACTTT.

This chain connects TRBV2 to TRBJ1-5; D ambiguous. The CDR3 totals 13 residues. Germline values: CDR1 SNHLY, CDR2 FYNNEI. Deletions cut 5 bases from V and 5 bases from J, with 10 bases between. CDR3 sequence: CASSTTSDQPQHF. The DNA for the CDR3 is TGTGCCAGCAGTACTACAAGCGATCAGCCCCAGCATTTT.

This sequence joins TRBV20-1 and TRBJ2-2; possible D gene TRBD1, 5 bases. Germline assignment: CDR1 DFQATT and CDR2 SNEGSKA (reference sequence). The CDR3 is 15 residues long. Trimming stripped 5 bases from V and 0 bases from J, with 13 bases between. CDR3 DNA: TGCAGTGCTCCGATCTCAGGGTCGAACACCGGGGAGCTGTTTTTT. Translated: CSAPISGSNTGELFF.

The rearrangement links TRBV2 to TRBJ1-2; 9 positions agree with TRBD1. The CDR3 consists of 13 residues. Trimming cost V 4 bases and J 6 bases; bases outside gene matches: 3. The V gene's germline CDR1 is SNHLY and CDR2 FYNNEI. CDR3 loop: CASSGDREDGYTF. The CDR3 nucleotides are TGTGCCAGCAGTGGGGACAGGGAAGATGGCTACACCTTC.

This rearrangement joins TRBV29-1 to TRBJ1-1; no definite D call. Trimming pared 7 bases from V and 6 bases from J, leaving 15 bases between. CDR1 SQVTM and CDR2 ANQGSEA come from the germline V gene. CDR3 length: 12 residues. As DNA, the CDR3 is TGCAGCGGTAAGCCGGGTTTGGCTGAAGCTTTCTTT. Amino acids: CSGKPGLAEAFF.

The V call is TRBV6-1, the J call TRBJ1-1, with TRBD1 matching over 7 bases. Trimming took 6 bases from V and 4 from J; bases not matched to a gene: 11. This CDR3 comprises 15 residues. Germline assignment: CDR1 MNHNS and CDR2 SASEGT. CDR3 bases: TGTGCCAGCAGGTCGGGACAGTTGTCAAGCACTGAAGCTTTCTTT. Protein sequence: CASRSGQLSSTEAFF.

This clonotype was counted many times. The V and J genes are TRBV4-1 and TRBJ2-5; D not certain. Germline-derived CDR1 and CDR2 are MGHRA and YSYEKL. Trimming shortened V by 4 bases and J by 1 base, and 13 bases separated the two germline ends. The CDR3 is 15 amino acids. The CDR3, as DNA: TGCGCCAGCAGCCCAGCGACACTCCCCCAAGAGACCCAGTACTTC. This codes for CASSPATLPQETQYF.

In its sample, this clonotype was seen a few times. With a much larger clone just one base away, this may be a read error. The DNA of the CDR3 is TGTGCCAGCGACCCGGCCGGGGGGGAGACCCAGTACTTC. Translating it yields CASDPAGGETQYF. The chain is built from TRBV7-4 and TRBJ2-5; TRBD2 matches 7 bases. Looked up from germline, CDR1 is SGHVT and CDR2 is SQSDAQ. With V trimmed by 8 bases and J by 5 bases, 8 bases remained unmatched. This CDR3 is 13 amino acids long.